The 32 T cell receptor beta chains in this list originate from one sample, sequenced in a study of blood T cell repertoires in COVID-19. Assay used: immunoSEQ multiplex PCR; TCRdb lists only in-frame clones, some missing. The sample shows about 400,000 clones, roughly 91% of them seen only once. The sequencing sample was made of PBMCs or T cells enriched from blood (not recorded which). These receptors were collected from a woman aged 25 to 39 who had recovered from COVID-19.

This clone was found a few times. This chain joins TRBV7-9 and TRBJ1-2; TRBD1 matches at 8 bases. The length of the CDR3 is 15 residues. Germline V gene data show CDR1 as SEHNR and CDR2 as FQNEAQ (reference sequence). Trimming removed 4 bases from V and 2 bases from J; junction bases left unmatched: 6. For the CDR3, the DNA is TGTGCCAGCAGCTCAGGACAGGGTGTCAACTATGGCTACACCTTC. Translated, it gives CASSSGQGVNYGYTF.

This clone was detected once. The J gene is TRBJ2-7, the V gene TRBV3-1 (or the pseudogene TRBV3-2), with no clear D. CDR3 size: 15 residues. Germline V gene lookup returns CDR1 LGHDT and CDR2 YNNKEL (reference sequence). V shed 0 bases and J shed 0 bases, with 9 bases lying between them. CDR3 DNA sequence: TGTGCCAGCAGCCAAGACTTTAGGAGCTCCTACGAGCAGTACTTC. Its protein product is CASSQDFRSSYEQYF.

This clone was found a few times. The chain links TRBV5-1 to TRBJ1-6; maybe TRBD1 (6 bases). The germline gives CDR1 SGHRS, CDR2 YFSETQ. Trimming took off 0 bases at V and 14 bases at J, with 24 bases between the two ends. CDR3 length: 17 residues. CDR3 sequence reads: CASSLGGGRSINGALHF. DNA of the CDR3: TGCGCCAGCAGCTTGGGCGGGGGCAGGTCGATAAATGGGGCCCTCCACTTT.

The J gene is TRBJ2-2, the V gene TRBV2, with 7 bases fitting TRBD2. CDR1 is SNHLY, CDR2 FYNNEI, per germline. Trimming at V came to 4 bases and at J to 4 bases, leaving 6 bases not matched to a gene. The CDR3 length is 15 residues. The CDR3 here is CASSGVLASTGELFF. CDR3 sequence (DNA): TGTGCCAGCAGTGGGGTACTAGCGAGCACCGGGGAGCTGTTTTTT.

A word on this clone: The sample carries other DNA sequences with the same CDR3. J is TRBJ1-1 and V is TRBV2; tentative D call: TRBD1 (5 bases). Trimming left V 4 bases short and J 1 base short, with 7 bases between. The CDR3 loop spans 13 amino acids. Germline V gene sequence: CDR1 SNHLY, CDR2 FYNNEI. The CDR3 spells CASSGRGNTEAFF. The CDR3 DNA is TGTGCCAGCAGTGGAAGGGGGAACACTGAAGCTTTCTTT.

The CDR3 reads CASSSGGEVYGYTF. CDR3 bases: TGTGCCAGCAGTTCGGGGGGTGAAGTCTATGGCTACACCTTC. The genes are TRBV28 and TRBJ1-2, with D maybe TRBD1 (5 bases). The germline V gene encodes CDR1 MDHEN and CDR2 SYDVKM. The CDR3 has 14 residues. V lost 4 bases, J lost 4 bases, and 13 bases lay in between.

This chain joins TRBV19 and TRBJ1-2; D ambiguous. There are 18 residues in the CDR3. The V end was cut by 3 bases, the J end by 0 bases, with 20 bases between. Per germline, CDR1 LNHDA and CDR2 SQIVND (reference sequence). The CDR3: CASSIRSLSPESNYGYTF. CDR3 nucleotide sequence: TGTGCCAGTAGTATCCGGAGTTTAAGCCCGGAGTCTAACTATGGCTACACCTTC.

This clone is termed medium-sized. The rearrangement joins TRBV10-3 to TRBJ1-5, with D perhaps matching TRBD1 (6 bases). CDR1 and CDR2 from the germline V gene are ENHRY and SYGVKD. The length of the CDR3 is 14 residues. V was trimmed by 4 bases and J by 6 bases, leaving 13 bases between them. This chain's CDR3 is CAISARGGSQPQHF. The CDR3 nucleotides are TGTGCCATCAGTGCCCGAGGGGGAAGTCAGCCCCAGCATTTT.

This chain uses TRBV9 with TRBJ1-5; no clear D. CDR3 length equals 12 residues. Germline CDR1 is SGDLS and CDR2 is YYNGEE. V was shortened by 6 bases and J by 7 bases, with 11 bases between the two germline ends. In DNA form, the CDR3 reads TGTGCCAGCACCGTGTTGCGGCAGCCCCAGCATTTT. Residues: CASTVLRQPQHF.

The chain carries TRBV7-2 and TRBJ1-5, with 8 positions matching TRBD1. Germline-derived CDR1 and CDR2 are SGHTA and FQGNSA. This CDR3 is built from 15 residues. V was pared by 5 bases and J by 2 bases, with 5 bases of the junction left unmatched. The CDR3 nucleotides read TGTGCCAGCAGCCTGCAGGACAGGGGCAATCAGCCCCAGCATTTT. Amino acids: CASSLQDRGNQPQHF.

This chain connects TRBV6-1 to TRBJ2-2; 13 bases align to TRBD2. This CDR3 comprises 15 residues. Losses at the gene ends were 6 bases for V and 4 bases for J; bases not matched to a gene: 2. Per the germline V gene, CDR1 is MNHNS and CDR2 is SASEGT. The CDR3 DNA reads TGTGCCAGCAGGGGACTAGCGGGACCCACCGGGGAGCTGTTTTTT. It encodes CASRGLAGPTGELFF.

The chain is built from TRBV7-9 and TRBJ1-1; D call uncertain. The CDR3 has 12 amino acids. With 0 bases removed from V and 8 bases from J, the gap between germline ends came to 7 bases. Per the germline V gene, CDR1 is SEHNR and CDR2 is FQNEAQ (reference sequence). As DNA, the CDR3 is TGTGCCAGCAGCTTAGCGCGGGAGGAAGCTTTCTTT. This translates into CASSLAREEAFF. Drawing the rest from reference TRBV7-9 and TRBJ1-1, the complete variable domain is DTGVSQNPRHKITKRGQNVTFRCDPISEHNRLYWYRQTLGQGPEFLTYFQNEAQLEKSRLLSDRFSAERPKGSFSTLEIQRTEQGDSAMYLCASSLAREEAFFGQGTRLTVV.

This CDR3 is CASSKEFAGDGYTF. CDR3 coding DNA: TGTGCCAGCAGCAAAGAATTTGCGGGTGATGGCTACACCTTC. This chain connects TRBV21-1 to TRBJ1-2. TRBV21-1 is a recognized pseudogene. The CDR3 spans 14 residues.

The chain combines TRBV5-6 with TRBJ1-2; the match to TRBD1 covers 7 bases. Germline assignment: CDR1 SGHDT and CDR2 YYEEEE. J lost 0 bases, V lost 4 bases, and 6 bases had no gene match. The CDR3 is made up of 15 amino acids. Here the CDR3 reads CASSPVGQTNYGYTF. The DNA for the CDR3 is TGTGCCAGCAGCCCAGTGGGACAGACTAACTATGGCTACACCTTC.

This clone was observed once. The chain couples TRBV30 to TRBJ1-6, with D possibly TRBD1 on 5 matching bases. The CDR3 loop spans 14 amino acids. The V and J ends lost 3 bases and 8 bases respectively, with 14 bases between them. Germline V gives CDR1 GTSNPN, CDR2 SVGIG (reference sequence). The CDR3 loop is CAWSHQGLDSPLHF. The CDR3 DNA is TGTGCCTGGAGCCACCAGGGACTGGATTCACCCCTCCACTTT. The whole variable domain, remainder taken from reference TRBV30 and TRBJ1-6, is SQTIHQWPATLVQPVGSPLSLECTVEGTSNPNLYWYRQAAGRGLQLLFYSVGIGQISSEVPQNLSASRPQDRQFILSSKKLLLSDSGFYLCAWSHQGLDSPLHFGNGTRLTVT.

The CDR3 region has the DNA TGCGCCAGCAGCCAACCAAACAGGGATCCAGGAAACACCATATATTTT. It codes for CASSQPNRDPGNTIYF. The chain has TRBV4-1 and TRBJ1-3, with D possibly being TRBD1 (6 bases). CDR1 is MGHRA, CDR2 YSYEKL, per germline. Trimming left V 2 bases short and J 4 bases short, with 15 bases between. The CDR3 loop spans 16 amino acids.

The chain uses TRBV7-6 and TRBJ2-3; D may be TRBD2 (6 bases). Germline assignment: CDR1 SGHVS and CDR2 FNYEAQ. V was trimmed by 5 bases and J by 5 bases, leaving 17 bases between them. The CDR3 spans 15 residues. The CDR3, as DNA: TGTGCCAGCAGCCCAGGCGGGGCCGGGGGAGATACGCAGTATTTT. Translation: CASSPGGAGGDTQYF.

The CDR3 DNA sequence: TGTGCCAGCAGCGTAAGGCCGGGGACTAATGAAAAACTGTTTTTT. Protein sequence: CASSVRPGTNEKLFF. This sequence joins TRBV9 and TRBJ1-4; no clear D gene. This CDR3 is 15 amino acids long. Per the germline V gene, CDR1 is SGDLS and CDR2 is YYNGEE. V lost 1 base to trimming and J lost 2 bases, with 9 bases between them.

This chain joins TRBV9 and TRBJ2-3; 9 nucleotides line up with TRBD1. The CDR3 has 15 amino acids. Germline loops: CDR1 SGDLS, CDR2 YYNGEE. J was trimmed by 4 bases and V by 0 bases; bases with no gene match: 3. Here the CDR3 reads CASSVGTGVSDTQYF. The CDR3 DNA reads as TGTGCCAGCAGCGTAGGGACAGGGGTTTCAGATACGCAGTATTTT.

V gene TRBV28 combines with J gene TRBJ1-1; 10 nucleotides line up with TRBD1. V lost 6 bases and J lost 11; bases outside the gene matches: 6. The CDR3 is 12 residues long. The V gene's germline CDR1 is MDHEN and CDR2 SYDVKM. Here the CDR3 reads CASRDRQGAAFF. The CDR3 coding sequence is TGTGCCAGCAGGGACAGACAGGGGGCGGCTTTCTTT. Full variable domain (rest looked up from reference TRBV28 and TRBJ1-1): DVKVTQSSRYLVKRTGEKVFLECVQDMDHENMFWYRQDPGLGLRLIYFSYDVKMKEKGDIPEGYSVSREKKERFSLILESASTNQTSMYLCASRDRQGAAFFGQGTRLTVV.

The chain joins TRBV30 to TRBJ2-2, with TRBD1 identical over 10 bases. This CDR3 is 17 amino acids long. The V gene end was trimmed by 0 bases and the J gene end by 4 bases; junction bases not matched to a gene: 8. Germline V gene lookup returns CDR1 GTSNPN and CDR2 SVGIG (reference sequence). DNA for the CDR3: TGTGCCTGGAGTGTGGACAGGGGGACCTTAGGCACCGGGGAGCTGTTTTTT. Translating gives CAWSVDRGTLGTGELFF.

CDR3 nucleotides: TGTGCCAGAAGCTTCGACAGAAATCAGCCCCAGCATTTT. It codes for CARSFDRNQPQHF. V gene TRBV5-3 combines with J gene TRBJ1-5; D is possibly TRBD1 (5 bases). TRBV5-3 is sorted into the ORF group, with uncertain function. V lost 2 bases and J lost 4, with 7 bases in between. The length of the CDR3 is 13 residues.

The V gene is TRBV7-9, the J gene TRBJ2-2, with D perhaps matching TRBD1 (7 bases). CDR3 length: 13 residues. Trimming removed 5 bases at V and 5 bases at J, with 9 bases between. Per the germline V gene, CDR1 is SEHNR and CDR2 is FQNEAQ (reference sequence). The CDR3 region is CASSPGGTGELFF. In DNA form, the CDR3 reads TGTGCCAGCAGCCCAGGGGGGACCGGGGAGCTGTTTTTT.

The chain is built from TRBV5-8 and TRBJ1-2, with 7 bases aligning to TRBD1. There are 15 residues in the CDR3. Germline lookup yields CDR1 SGHTS and CDR2 YDEGEE. Germline trimming cut 3 bases from V and 4 bases from J; bases unmatched to any gene: 9. The CDR3 is CASSYGQEDLYGYTF. Written as DNA, the CDR3 is TGTGCCAGCAGCTATGGACAGGAAGACCTCTATGGCTACACCTTC. Filled out from reference TRBV5-8 and TRBJ1-2, the complete variable domain reads EAGVTQSPTHLIKTRGQQATLRCSPISGHTSVYWYQQALGLGLQFLLWYDEGEERNRGNFPPRFSGRQFPNYSSELNVNALELEDSALYLCASSYGQEDLYGYTFGSGTRLTVV.

V is TRBV6-5 and J is TRBJ1-6; 8 nucleotides match TRBD1. CDR1 and CDR2 (germline): MNHEY, SVGAGI. CDR3 length equals 14 residues. V lost 5 bases to trimming and J lost 13 bases; unmatched junction nucleotides: 10. CDR3 sequence: CASSRDRLKGPLHF. CDR3 sequence (DNA): TGTGCCAGCAGTAGGGACAGGCTAAAGGGGCCCCTCCACTTT.

The chain carries TRBV7-2 and TRBJ1-2; D unresolved. The CDR3 has 12 residues. V lost 1 base, J lost 5 bases, and 5 bases lay in between. CDR1 and CDR2 (germline): SGHTA, FQGNSA. CDR3 sequence: CASSLVTYGYTF. CDR3 DNA sequence: TGTGCCAGCAGCTTAGTGACATATGGCTACACCTTC.

The V call is TRBV6-5, the J call TRBJ1-3, with D possibly being TRBD1 (6 bases). Trimming left V 5 bases short and J 4 bases short, with 15 bases between. Germline lookup yields CDR1 MNHEY and CDR2 SVGAGI. The CDR3 runs 15 residues. The chain's CDR3 is CASSPETGPGNTIYF. The CDR3 DNA is TGTGCCAGCAGTCCGGAAACAGGGCCGGGAAACACCATATATTTT.

V is TRBV20-1 and J is TRBJ2-5, with unresolved D. Germline CDR1 DFQATT, CDR2 SNEGSKA (reference sequence). Trimming left V 3 bases short and J 0 bases short, with 8 bases between. CDR3 size: 13 residues. CDR3 protein: CSASLRYQETQYF. CDR3 DNA sequence: TGCAGTGCTAGTTTGAGGTACCAAGAGACCCAGTACTTC.

The chain carries TRBV12-5 and TRBJ1-1; D call uncertain. Deletions cut 7 bases from V and 1 base from J, with 13 bases between. This CDR3 spans 14 amino acids. The germline V gene encodes CDR1 LGHNT and CDR2 FRNRAP. CDR3 DNA: TGTGCTAGTGCCACAGCGGCACCGAACACTGAAGCTTTCTTT. This encodes CASATAAPNTEAFF. Variable domain in full (rest from reference TRBV12-5 and TRBJ1-1): DARVTQTPRHKVTEMGQEVTMRCQPILGHNTVFWYRQTMMQGLELLAYFRNRAPLDDSGMPKDRFSAEMPDATLATLKIQPSEPRDSAVYFCASATAAPNTEAFFGQGTRLTVV.

The chain couples TRBV18 to TRBJ2-5; the match to TRBD1 covers 8 bases. This CDR3 region has 14 residues. V lost 3 bases, J lost 5 bases, and 5 bases stayed unmatched. Germline V gene lookup returns CDR1 KGHSH and CDR2 LQKENI. CDR3: CASSPPDRAETQYF. The CDR3 nucleotides read TGTGCCAGCTCACCCCCGGACAGGGCGGAGACCCAGTACTTC.

V and J are TRBV7-3 and TRBJ1-4, with 7 bases lining up with TRBD1. The germline V gene encodes CDR1 SGHTA and CDR2 FQGTGA. This CDR3 region has 15 residues. V was pared by 5 bases and J by 3 bases, with 6 bases of the junction left unmatched. The CDR3 reads CASSPTGTANEKLFF. CDR3 bases: TGTGCCAGCAGCCCAACCGGGACAGCTAATGAAAAACTGTTTTTT.

The rearrangement links TRBV3-1 (or the pseudogene TRBV3-2) to TRBJ1-2; a weak D match, TRBD1 (6 bases). Trimming took off 3 bases at V and 7 bases at J, with 9 bases between the two ends. Germline V gene data show CDR1 as LGHDT and CDR2 as YNNKEL (reference sequence). There are 12 residues in the CDR3. The CDR3 is CASSQRGSGYTF. In DNA, the CDR3 is TGTGCCAGCAGCCAGAGGGGGTCTGGCTACACCTTC.